This is a list of T cell receptor beta chains from one sample in a study of response to subunit inactivated influenza vaccine. Using its own MiXCR run on the RT-PCR reads, TCRdb lists one record per CDR3 protein. The sample lists about 540,000 distinct CDR3 sequences, around 25% occurring once. These data are also associated with another study on T cells expressing NK-cell markers.

Sequenced here: CD4+ T cells sorted from PBMCs, sampled 11 to 12 days after vaccination. The source is a man in his fifties who received an inactivated influenza vaccine. The CDR3 runs from the conserved cysteine through the conserved F or W. The D gene is left open where the match is weak. The size entry is marked missing in some rows and otherwise reads once, few, many or a size class.

j_gene: TRBJ1-2; d_gene: TRBD1; v_gene: TRBV12-3/TRBV12-4; abundance: few; CDR3aa: CASSPGTGDYGYTF; CDR3nt: TGTGCCAGCAGCCCCGGGACAGGAGATTATGGCTACACCTTC
j_gene: TRBJ2-7; d_gene: .; v_gene: TRBV7-9; abundance: few; CDR3aa: CASSPAGGSFDEQYF; CDR3nt: TGTGCCAGCAGCCCCGCCGGGGGTTCCTTTGACGAGCAGTACTTC
j_gene: TRBJ1-1; d_gene: .; v_gene: TRBV5-1; abundance: .; CDR3aa: CASSLATGTPGTEAFF; CDR3nt: TGCGCCAGCAGCTTGGCCACGGGGACCCCGGGCACTGAAGCTTTCTTT
j_gene: TRBJ2-1; d_gene: .; v_gene: TRBV6-5; abundance: .; CDR3aa: CASSYSYGNNEQFF; CDR3nt: TGTGCCAGCAGTTACTCGTACGGGAACAATGAGCAGTTCTTC
j_gene: TRBJ2-7; d_gene: .; v_gene: TRBV6-6; abundance: .; CDR3aa: CASSWTGPGEQYF; CDR3nt: TGTGCCAGCAGTTGGACCGGACCAGGGGAGCAGTACTTC
j_gene: TRBJ2-5; d_gene: TRBD1; v_gene: TRBV12-3/TRBV12-4; abundance: few; CDR3aa: CASSGQGQETQYF; CDR3nt: TGTGCCAGCAGTGGACAGGGTCAAGAGACCCAGTACTTC
j_gene: TRBJ2-1; d_gene: TRBD2; v_gene: TRBV27; abundance: .; CDR3aa: CASSSYSGRDNEQFF; CDR3nt: TGTGCCAGCAGTTCGTATAGCGGGAGGGACAATGAGCAGTTCTTC
j_gene: TRBJ2-3; d_gene: .; v_gene: TRBV7-8; abundance: .; CDR3aa: CASSLRRLQRVGSDTQYF; CDR3nt: TGTGCCAGCAGCTTAAGGAGACTTCAGAGGGTTGGATCAGATACGCAGTATTTT
j_gene: TRBJ1-1; d_gene: .; v_gene: TRBV5-5; abundance: few; CDR3aa: CASSRWGGQLNTEAFF; CDR3nt: TGTGCCAGCTCAAGGTGGGGAGGTCAACTGAACACTGAAGCTTTCTTT
j_gene: TRBJ2-2; d_gene: TRBD1; v_gene: TRBV5-1; abundance: .; CDR3aa: CASSLDRAANTGELFF; CDR3nt: TGCGCCAGCAGCCTGGACAGGGCGGCGAACACCGGGGAGCTGTTTTTT
j_gene: TRBJ1-1; d_gene: TRBD1; v_gene: TRBV10-3; abundance: many; CDR3aa: CAMRGQGGRETEAFF; CDR3nt: TGTGCCATGAGAGGACAGGGGGGGAGAGAGACTGAAGCTTTCTTT
j_gene: TRBJ1-1; d_gene: .; v_gene: TRBV3-1; abundance: .; CDR3aa: CASSHGGSTEAFF; CDR3nt: TGTGCCAGCAGCCACGGGGGAAGCACTGAAGCTTTCTTT
j_gene: TRBJ2-3; d_gene: .; v_gene: TRBV7-3; abundance: .; CDR3aa: CASSLIPAPGPTTDTQYF; CDR3nt: TGTGCCAGCAGCTTAATCCCGGCCCCCGGACCCACCACAGATACGCAGTATTTT
j_gene: TRBJ2-7; d_gene: .; v_gene: TRBV11-3; abundance: once; CDR3aa: CASSLEGGSYYEQYF; CDR3nt: TGTGCCAGCAGCTTAGAAGGCGGCAGCTACTACGAGCAGTACTTC
j_gene: TRBJ2-7; d_gene: TRBD2; v_gene: TRBV5-1; abundance: .; CDR3aa: CASTVAGGTYEQYF; CDR3nt: TGCGCCAGCACGGTAGCGGGAGGTACCTACGAGCAGTACTTC
j_gene: TRBJ2-3; d_gene: .; v_gene: TRBV7-2; abundance: .; CDR3aa: CASSLQASTDTQYF; CDR3nt: TGTGCCAGCAGCTTACAGGCTAGCACAGATACGCAGTATTTT
j_gene: TRBJ2-5; d_gene: .; v_gene: TRBV15; abundance: few; CDR3aa: CATSRRQGRETQYF; CDR3nt: TGTGCCACAAGCAGGAGGCAGGGCAGGGAGACCCAGTACTTC
j_gene: TRBJ1-2; d_gene: .; v_gene: TRBV6-2/TRBV6-3; abundance: .; CDR3aa: CASSVRTRSRGYTF; CDR3nt: TGTGCCAGCAGCGTGAGGACAAGGAGTCGCGGCTACACCTTC
j_gene: TRBJ1-2; d_gene: TRBD1; v_gene: TRBV7-9; abundance: many; CDR3aa: CASSSGSRDRNGYTF; CDR3nt: TGTGCCAGCAGCTCTGGAAGCCGGGACAGAAATGGCTACACCTTC
j_gene: TRBJ2-1; d_gene: TRBD2; v_gene: TRBV12-5; abundance: few; CDR3aa: CASVFASGTYNEQFF; CDR3nt: TGTGCTAGTGTTTTCGCTAGCGGAACCTACAATGAGCAGTTCTTC
j_gene: TRBJ2-7; d_gene: .; v_gene: TRBV20-1; abundance: many; CDR3aa: CSASKGSYEQYF; CDR3nt: TGCAGTGCTAGTAAGGGATCGTACGAGCAGTACTTC
j_gene: TRBJ2-3; d_gene: .; v_gene: TRBV6-1; abundance: few; CDR3aa: CASSGGHTIATDTQYF; CDR3nt: TGTGCCAGCAGCGGGGGACATACTATAGCCACAGATACGCAGTATTTT
j_gene: TRBJ2-5; d_gene: TRBD2; v_gene: TRBV5-1; abundance: few; CDR3aa: CASSGIGTSGTQYF; CDR3nt: TGCGCCAGCAGCGGAATAGGGACTAGCGGGACCCAGTACTTC
j_gene: TRBJ1-4; d_gene: .; v_gene: TRBV5-1; abundance: .; CDR3aa: CATRVAGGNEKLFF; CDR3nt: TGCGCCACCAGGGTCGCTGGGGGCAATGAAAAACTGTTTTTT
j_gene: TRBJ1-1; d_gene: .; v_gene: TRBV7-2; abundance: .; CDR3aa: CASSLVPGWTEAFF; CDR3nt: TGTGCCAGCAGCTTAGTACCAGGGTGGACTGAAGCTTTCTTT
j_gene: TRBJ2-3; d_gene: .; v_gene: TRBV10-3; abundance: many; CDR3aa: CATAPSSDTQYF; CDR3nt: TGTGCCACCGCGCCCAGTTCAGATACGCAGTATTTT
j_gene: TRBJ2-5; d_gene: .; v_gene: TRBV5-1; abundance: .; CDR3aa: CASSLSQVRETQYF; CDR3nt: TGCGCCAGCAGCTTGTCTCAGGTTAGAGAGACCCAGTACTTC
j_gene: TRBJ2-1; d_gene: TRBD2; v_gene: TRBV20-1; abundance: few; CDR3aa: CSARVAWEAGGMRPNF; CDR3nt: TGCAGTGCTAGAGTGGCCTGGGAGGCGGGAGGAATGCGACCAAACTTC